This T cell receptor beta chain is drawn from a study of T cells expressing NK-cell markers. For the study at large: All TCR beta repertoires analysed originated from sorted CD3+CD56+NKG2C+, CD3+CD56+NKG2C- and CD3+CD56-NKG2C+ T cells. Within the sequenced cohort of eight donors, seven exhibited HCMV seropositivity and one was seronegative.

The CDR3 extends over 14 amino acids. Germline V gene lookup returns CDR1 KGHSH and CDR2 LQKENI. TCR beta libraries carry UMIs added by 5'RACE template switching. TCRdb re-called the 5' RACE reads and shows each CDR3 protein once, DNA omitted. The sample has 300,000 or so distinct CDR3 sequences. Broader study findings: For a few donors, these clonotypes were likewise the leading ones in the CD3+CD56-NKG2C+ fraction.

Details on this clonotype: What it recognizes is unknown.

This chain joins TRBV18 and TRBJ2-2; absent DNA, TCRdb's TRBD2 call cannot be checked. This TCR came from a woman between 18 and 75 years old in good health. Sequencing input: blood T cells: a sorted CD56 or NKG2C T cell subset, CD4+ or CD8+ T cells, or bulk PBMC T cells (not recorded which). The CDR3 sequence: CASSSLPPPGELFF. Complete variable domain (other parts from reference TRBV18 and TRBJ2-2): NAGVMQNPRHLVRRRGQEARLRCSPMKGHSHVYWYRQLPEEGLKFMVYLQKENIIDESGMPKERFSAEFPKEGPSILRIQQVVRGDSAAYFCASSSLPPPGELFFGEGSRLTVL.